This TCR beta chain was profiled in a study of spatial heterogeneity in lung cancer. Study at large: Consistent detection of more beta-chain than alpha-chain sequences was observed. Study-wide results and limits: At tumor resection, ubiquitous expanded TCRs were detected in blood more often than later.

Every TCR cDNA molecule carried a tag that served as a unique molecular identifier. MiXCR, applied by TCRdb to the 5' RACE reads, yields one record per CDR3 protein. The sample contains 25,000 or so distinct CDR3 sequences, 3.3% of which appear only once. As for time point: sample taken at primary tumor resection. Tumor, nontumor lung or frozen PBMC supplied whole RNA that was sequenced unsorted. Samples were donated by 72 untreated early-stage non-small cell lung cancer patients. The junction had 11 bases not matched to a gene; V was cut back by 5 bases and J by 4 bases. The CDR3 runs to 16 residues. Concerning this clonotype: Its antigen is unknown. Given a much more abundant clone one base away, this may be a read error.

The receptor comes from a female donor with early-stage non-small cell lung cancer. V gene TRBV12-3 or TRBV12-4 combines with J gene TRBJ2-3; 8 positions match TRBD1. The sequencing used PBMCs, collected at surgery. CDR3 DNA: TGTGCCAGCAGTCGAACAGGGGGTTGGGGCGCAGATACGCAGTATTTT. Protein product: CASSRTGGWGADTQYF.